This TCR beta chain derives from a study of CD4 T cells in relation to SARS-CoV-2 and coronaviruses. Study summary: A couple of subjects were Hispanic; patients were about eight males and a few females.

Profiling relied on immunoSEQ multiplex PCR, and the TCRdb table lists in-frame clones only, not all of them. This table has tens of thousands of clones, 75% to 90% appearing once. The germline V gene has CDR1 SGHTA and CDR2 FQGNSA. V lost 5 bases to trimming and J lost 7 bases; unmatched junction nucleotides: 13. The CDR3 consists of 16 residues. On this clone: Antigen specificity is unknown.

The sequenced sample consisted of naive CD4+ T cells from PBMCs, cultured in vitro. As to subset: naive CD4+ T cells isolated by negative enrichment. The chain combines TRBV7-2 with TRBJ2-2; 7 bases line up with TRBD2. The receptor was derived from an adult with COVID-19. The CDR3 sequence is CASSPFAGVYIGELFF. CDR3 nucleotide sequence: TGTGCCAGCAGCCCCTTCGCGGGAGTTTACATCGGGGAGCTGTTTTTT.